This T cell receptor (beta chain) stems from a study of cytomegalovirus exposure and HLA in healthy donors. Vbeta (60) and Jbeta (13) primers were used in the PCR. Clones were sequenced by immunoSEQ multiplex PCR, and TCRdb holds only the in-frame ones, with some missing. The data show 150,000 to 200,000 clones, with roughly 70% seen just once and about 1.4% held by the top ten. Findings and limits, study-wide: Later, an analysis showed that TCR beta chains associated with HLA were more clonally expanded than others that were equally common.

In the case of this clone: Its antigen is unidentified.

The CDR3 has 17 residues. V is TRBV21-1 and J is TRBJ2-3; the D call in the table, TRBD2, was not verified against the DNA. TRBV21-1 is given as a pseudogene. The TCR comes from a girl between 10 and 17 years old in good health and CMV-seronegative. The material sequenced was PBMCs. CDR3 in amino acids: CASSTGTSGGAPRAQYF. CDR3 nucleotides: TGTGCCAGCAGCACCGGGACTAGCGGGGGGGCTCCTCGAGCGCAGTATTTT.